This entry features one T cell receptor (beta chain) sequence. This CDR3 has 13 residues. V shed 4 bases and J shed 5 bases, with 12 bases lying between them. CDR1 and CDR2 from the germline V gene are SGHRS and YFSETQ. This sample is part of a study of T-cell reconstitution after alpha-beta-depleted transplantation in children. Unique molecular identifiers were used in preparing the TCRbeta library. MiXCR, run by TCRdb on the PCR reads, gives a single entry per CDR3 protein. The sample has roughly 610,000 distinct CDR3 sequences, 10% to 13% seen once. The receptor was isolated from a human donor who donated a stem cell graft to a child with acute myeloid leukemia. V usage is TRBV5-1 and J usage is TRBJ2-5; D perhaps matches TRBD1 (6 bases). The specimen was PBMCs from the stem cell graft donor, collected from the stem cell graft. The CDR3 DNA reads TGCGCCAGCAGCGCCCAAAGGGGGGAGACCCAGTACTTC. Translating gives CASSAQRGETQYF. The variable domain in full, completed from reference TRBV5-1 and TRBJ2-5, reads KAGVTQTPRYLIKTRGQQVTLSCSPISGHRSVSWYQQTPGQGLQFLFEYFSETQRNKGNFPGRFSGRQFSNSRSEMNVSTLELGDSALYLCASSAQRGETQYFGPGTRLLVL.